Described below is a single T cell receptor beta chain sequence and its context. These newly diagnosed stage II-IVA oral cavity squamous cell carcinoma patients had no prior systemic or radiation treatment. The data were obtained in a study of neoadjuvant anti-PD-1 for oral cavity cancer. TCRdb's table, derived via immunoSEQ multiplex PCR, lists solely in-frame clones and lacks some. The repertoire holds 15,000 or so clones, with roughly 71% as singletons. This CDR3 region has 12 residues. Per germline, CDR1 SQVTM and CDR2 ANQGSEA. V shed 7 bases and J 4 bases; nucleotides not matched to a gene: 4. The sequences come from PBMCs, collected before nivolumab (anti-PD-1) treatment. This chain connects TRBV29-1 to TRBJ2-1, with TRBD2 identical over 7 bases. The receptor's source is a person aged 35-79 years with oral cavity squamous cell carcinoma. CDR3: CSERGGYNEQFF. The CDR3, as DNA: TGCAGCGAACGCGGGGGATACAATGAGCAGTTCTTC.